Reported below is one TCR beta chain. It lacks a known antigen. One base away there is no much larger clone; base qualities are not given. These data belong to a study of CD8 T cells in Susac syndrome (dated by TCRdb to the late 2010s). About the study as a whole: Among the sequenced Susac syndrome patients, about six had clinically active disease and eight or nine were in clinical remission. At the time of blood withdrawal, Susac syndrome patients were either therapy-naive, taking corticosteroids (with some also receiving IVIg), or on IVIg alone. Whether CD8+ T cell activation and differentiation in Susac syndrome was antigen driven was tested using repertoire sequencing. The study compared CD8+ T cell repertoire clonality among 12 healthy donors, about 14 Susac syndrome patients and about 16 multiple sclerosis patients.

On the study overall, not on this receptor specifically: The number of individuals in the TCR sequencing and HLA analysis was acknowledged as relatively small. Looking at Susac-specific public clones, the researchers identified approximately 15 in the total CD8+ repertoire and roughly 5 in the CD8+ TEMRA repertoire. CD8+ repertoires in Susac syndrome showed clonal expansion, which was highest in CD8+ TEMRA cells and was greater in clinically active patients than in remitting patients.

Peripheral blood CD8+ and CD4+ T cells from healthy donors, Susac syndrome patients and multiple sclerosis patients were profiled using high-throughput TCR beta sequencing. The Susac syndrome patients fulfilled recently defined diagnostic criteria for either definite or probable disease. CD8+ TEMRA cells were enriched by FACS, while bulk CD8+ and CD4+ T cells were purified by magnetic negative isolation. Blood was collected in EDTA tubes and processed within 24 hours, with PBMCs isolated through density gradient centrifugation. PBMCs intended for TCR sequencing were cryopreserved in liquid nitrogen and were subsequently thawed in a 37 degrees C water bath. The sorted or isolated CD4+, CD8+ and CD8+ TEMRA cells had a purity of 90% or higher. RNA was extracted with the RNeasy kit and about 0.5 to 1 ug was reverse transcribed using random hexamers. The immunoSEQ multiplex PCR assay, covering 54 Vbeta and 13 Jbeta segments, was used to amplify TCR beta CDR3 regions. To correct PCR amplification bias, a synthetic template baseline was used for both primer optimization and computational correction. For the original study's pipeline: Only productive sequences were kept, with reads annotated to V, D and J genes according to IMGT and analyzed in immunoSEQ Analyzer. Clonality was computed as one minus Shannon entropy normalized by log2 of the number of productive unique sequences. For each patient and control, public and private clones were evaluated among the 100 most prevalent clones. A clone was defined as Susac-specific if it was absent from the healthy and MS cohorts, from 1052 published viral clones and from other ImmuneACCESS disease sequences. In TCRdb, the public reads were trimmed at Q25 with fastp and aligned with MiXCR, with productive beta chains retained. When rows share a CDR3 protein, they turn into one entry using the most common DNA and genes. TCRdb's processing, not the authors' own work, is the source of the V and J calls. In this sample the table shows about 100,000 distinct CDR3 sequences, approximately 95% of which occur a single time. In total, the top ten clones hold 0.3% of the sample.

The receptor was derived from a human donor with Susac syndrome. The specimen sequenced was CD8+ T cells from PBMCs.

In nucleotide form, the sequence is TGCGCCAGCAGCCATACCCAGGATGAGCAGTTCTTC. This codes for CASSHTQDEQFF. The rearrangement combines TRBV4-1 with TRBJ2-1; no confident D gene assignment can be made. The CDR3 goes from the cysteine to the phenylalanine over 12 residues. Only CDR3 DNA is held: 36 bases, read in frame from base 1. V is reduced by 3 bases and J by 8 bases, leaving a spacing of 8 bases between them. Reading the germline V gene gives CDR1 MGHRA and CDR2 YSYEKL.